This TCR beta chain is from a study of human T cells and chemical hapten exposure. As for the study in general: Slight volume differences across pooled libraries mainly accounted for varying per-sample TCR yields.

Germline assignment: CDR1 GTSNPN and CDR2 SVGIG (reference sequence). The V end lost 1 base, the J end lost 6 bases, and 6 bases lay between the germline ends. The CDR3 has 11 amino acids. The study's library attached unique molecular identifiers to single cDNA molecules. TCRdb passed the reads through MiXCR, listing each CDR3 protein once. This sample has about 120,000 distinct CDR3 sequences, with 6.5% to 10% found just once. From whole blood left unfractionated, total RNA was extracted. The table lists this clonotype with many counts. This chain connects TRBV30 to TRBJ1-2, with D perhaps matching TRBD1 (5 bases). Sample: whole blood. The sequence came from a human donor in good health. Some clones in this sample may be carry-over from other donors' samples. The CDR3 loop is CAWSGGDGYTF. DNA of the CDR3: TGTGCCTGGAGTGGGGGGGATGGCTACACCTTC.